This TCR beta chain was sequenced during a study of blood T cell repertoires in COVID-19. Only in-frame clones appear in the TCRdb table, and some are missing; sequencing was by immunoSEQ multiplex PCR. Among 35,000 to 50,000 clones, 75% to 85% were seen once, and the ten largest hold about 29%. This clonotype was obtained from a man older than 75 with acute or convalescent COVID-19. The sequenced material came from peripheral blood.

The CDR3: CASSQGALSNEQFF. In DNA, the CDR3 is TGTGCCAGCAGCCAAGGCGCTCTTAGCAATGAGCAGTTCTTC. The gene calls are TRBV4-2 and TRBJ2-1; D gene ambiguous. Deletions cut 1 base from V and 6 bases from J, with 10 bases between. CDR1 and CDR2 from the germline V gene are LGHNA and YNFKEQ. The CDR3 is 14 amino acids.